Following are 11 T cell receptor beta chains from one sample sequenced in a study of CD8+CD57+ T cells in acquired aplastic anemia. Genomic DNA, the template, was used for profiling of the TCR beta VDJ and CDR3. TCRdb reprocessed the reads via MiXCR and lists one record per CDR3 protein. This table has a few hundred thousand distinct CDR3 sequences, 65% to 80% appearing once. Sequenced sample: sorted CD4+, CD8+, or CD8+CD57+ T cells (not recorded which) from PBMCs. These receptor sequences come from a human donor in good health, serving as a control.

The J gene is TRBJ1-6, the V gene TRBV12-3 or TRBV12-4; D is perhaps TRBD1 (5 bases). Trimming took 6 bases from V and 8 from J, leaving 11 bases between them. CDR3 length: 13 amino acids. The CDR3 region is CASSEQGYSPLHF. The CDR3, as DNA: TGTGCCAGCAGCGAGCAGGGTTATTCACCCCTCCACTTT.

V gene TRBV6-1 combines with J gene TRBJ1-5; D is unresolved. Germline V CDR1 and CDR2: MNHNS, SASEGT. Between the trimmed V and J ends, which lost 2 bases and 0 bases, there was a span of 32 bases. This CDR3 comprises 23 residues. In DNA, the CDR3 is TGTGCCAGCAGTGAAAAGCCGGGATGGATCGCGGGCGAAGATATCTATAGCAATCAGCCCCAGCATTTT. Its translation: CASSEKPGWIAGEDIYSNQPQHF.

The V call is TRBV6-5, the J call TRBJ2-1; 9 nucleotides agree with TRBD2. The V and J ends lost 5 bases and 4 bases, in that order; junction bases with no gene match: 9. This CDR3 is built from 16 residues. Looked up from germline, CDR1 is MNHEY and CDR2 is SVGAGI. CDR3 region: CASSPTLAGLYNEQFF. The CDR3, as DNA: TGTGCCAGCAGTCCTACACTAGCGGGCCTTTACAATGAGCAGTTCTTC.

The genes are TRBV7-3 and TRBJ2-7; 7 positions agree with TRBD2. V was pared by 4 bases and J by 7 bases, with 13 bases of the junction left unmatched. CDR3 size: 15 residues. Germline lookup yields CDR1 SGHTA and CDR2 FQGTGA. CDR3 in DNA: TGTGCCAGCAGCTCATCCGGGACTACCACCGATGAGCAGTACTTC. Translating it yields CASSSSGTTTDEQYF.

The CDR3, as DNA: TGCAGCGTTATCAGGGGGGAAACTAACTATGGCTACACCTTC. It translates to CSVIRGETNYGYTF. V and J are TRBV29-1 and TRBJ1-2; 7 bases match TRBD1. CDR1 is SQVTM and CDR2 is ANQGSEA in the germline V gene. The CDR3 length is 14 residues. J lost 0 bases, V lost 5 bases, and 6 bases had no gene match.

This chain uses TRBV7-3 with TRBJ1-5; D uncertain. CDR3 length: 18 residues. Germline values: CDR1 SGHTA, CDR2 FQGTGA. V dropped 3 bases and J dropped 4 bases, with 22 bases sitting between them. The CDR3 nucleotides read TGTGCCAGCAGCTTGGCAGTGGGTGTGAGGAATGGGAATCAGCCCCAGCATTTT. Encoded protein: CASSLAVGVRNGNQPQHF.

The chain combines TRBV29-1 with TRBJ2-6; D is unresolved. The germline V and J ends were trimmed by 2 bases and 0 bases, with 11 bases remaining between them. This CDR3 region has 16 residues. CDR1 is SQVTM and CDR2 is ANQGSEA in the germline V gene. This chain's CDR3 is CSVEIWHFSGANVLTF. CDR3 DNA: TGCAGCGTTGAAATCTGGCACTTCTCTGGGGCCAACGTCCTGACTTTC.

This clonotype appeared many times. This chain joins TRBV6-2 or TRBV6-3 and TRBJ2-1, with a tentative D call TRBD2 (5 bases). The CDR3 is made up of 15 amino acids. V lost 0 bases and J lost 3, with 9 bases in between. The germline V gene encodes CDR1 MNHEY and CDR2 SVGEGT. For the CDR3, the DNA is TGTGCCAGCAGTTACTCTGGGGAGAACTACAATGAGCAGTTCTTC. Residues: CASSYSGENYNEQFF.

Concerning this clonotype: An end of the junction does not agree with germline; a read error may underlie this. V and J are TRBV7-2 and TRBJ2-1; tentatively, D is TRBD2 (5 bases). CDR3 size: 13 residues. CDR1 SGHTA and CDR2 FQGNSA come from the germline V gene. The CDR3 nucleotides are TGTGCCAGCAGCTCGGGGAGCAACCAGCAGCAGCTTTTT. Protein sequence: CASSSGSNQQQLF.

Many counts were recorded for this clonotype. This sequence joins TRBV6-6 and TRBJ1-2, with D possibly matching TRBD1 (5 bases). Trimming took off 7 bases at V and 4 bases at J, with 16 bases between the two ends. The CDR3 length is 14 residues. Germline CDR1 reads MNHNY; CDR2 reads SVGAGI (reference sequence). The CDR3 region is CASTDAGVVYGYTF. The CDR3 nucleotides read TGTGCCAGCACCGATGCGGGGGTAGTCTATGGCTACACCTTC.

This clonotype was counted a few times. Germline is not matched at one junction end, which may reflect a read error. The chain carries TRBV2 and TRBJ1-2; 9 bases map to TRBD1. From germline, CDR1 is SNHLY and CDR2 FYNNEI. CDR3 length equals 14 residues. CDR3 in amino acids: CTSSTGTGMYGYTF. As DNA, the CDR3 is TGTACCAGCAGCACTGGGACAGGGATGTATGGCTACACCTTC.